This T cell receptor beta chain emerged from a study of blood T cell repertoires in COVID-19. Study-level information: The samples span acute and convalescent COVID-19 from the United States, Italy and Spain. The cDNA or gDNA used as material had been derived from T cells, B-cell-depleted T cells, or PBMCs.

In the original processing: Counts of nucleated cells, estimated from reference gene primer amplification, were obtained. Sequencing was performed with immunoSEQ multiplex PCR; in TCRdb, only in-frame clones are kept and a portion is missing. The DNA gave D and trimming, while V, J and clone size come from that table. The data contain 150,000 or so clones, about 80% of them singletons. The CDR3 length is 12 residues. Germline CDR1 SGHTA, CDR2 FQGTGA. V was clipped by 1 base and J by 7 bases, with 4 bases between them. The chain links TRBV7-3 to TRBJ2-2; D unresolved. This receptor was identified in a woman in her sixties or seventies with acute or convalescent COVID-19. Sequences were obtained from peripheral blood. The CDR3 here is CASSLINGELFF. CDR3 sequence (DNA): TGTGCCAGCAGCTTAATAAACGGGGAGCTGTTTTTT.